This T cell receptor (beta chain) was retrieved from a study of T cells in tuberculosis. General observations from the study: Classification accuracy was 85% to 90% (AUROC roughly 0.88) with the GMM-specific repertoire.

Time point in this sample: new active TB diagnosis, blood taken before or within 7 days of starting treatment. Unsorted cryopreserved PBMC were sequenced, averaging around 100,000 T cells per clinical donor. With V trimmed by 5 bases and J by 6 bases, 9 bases remained unmatched. The CDR3 runs to 16 residues. The V gene's germline CDR1 is MNHEY and CDR2 SMNVEV (reference sequence). This clone was picked up one time. Its antigen is undetermined. Only in-frame clones appear in the TCRdb table, and some are missing; sequencing was by immunoSEQ multiplex PCR. The table records 30,000 to 35,000 clones, around 92% of them present only once.

This chain uses TRBV27 with TRBJ2-2, with 10 bases matching TRBD1. Specimen: PBMCs, collected at tuberculosis diagnosis. This clonotype was obtained from an adult with tuberculosis. Some clones in this sample may be carry-over from other donors' samples. The CDR3 here is CASSERQGAFAGELFF. The CDR3 DNA reads as TGTGCCAGCAGTGAACGACAGGGGGCTTTCGCCGGGGAGCTGTTTTTT.